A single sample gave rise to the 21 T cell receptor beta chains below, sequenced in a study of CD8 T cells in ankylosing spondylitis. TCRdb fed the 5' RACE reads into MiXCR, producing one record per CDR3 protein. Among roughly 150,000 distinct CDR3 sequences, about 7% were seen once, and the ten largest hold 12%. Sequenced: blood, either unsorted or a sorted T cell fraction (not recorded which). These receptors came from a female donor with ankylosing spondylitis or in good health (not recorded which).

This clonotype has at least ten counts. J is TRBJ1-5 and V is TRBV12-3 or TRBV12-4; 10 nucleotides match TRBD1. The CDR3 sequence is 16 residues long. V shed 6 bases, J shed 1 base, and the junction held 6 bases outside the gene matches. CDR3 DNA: TGTGCCAGCAGCCTAGGACAGGGGGGGAGCAATCAGCCCCAGCATTTT. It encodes CASSLGQGGSNQPQHF.

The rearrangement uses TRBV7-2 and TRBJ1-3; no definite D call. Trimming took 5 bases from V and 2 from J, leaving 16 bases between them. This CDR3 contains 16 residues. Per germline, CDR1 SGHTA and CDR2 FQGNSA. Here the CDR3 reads CASSVWTASPGNTIYF. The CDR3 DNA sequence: TGTGCCAGCAGCGTCTGGACCGCGAGCCCTGGAAACACCATATATTTT.

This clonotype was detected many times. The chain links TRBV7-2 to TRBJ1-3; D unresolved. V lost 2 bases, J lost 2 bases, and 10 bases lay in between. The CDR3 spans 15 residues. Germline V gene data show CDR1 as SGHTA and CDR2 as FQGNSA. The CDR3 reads CASSLSGRTGNTIYF. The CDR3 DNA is TGTGCCAGCAGCTTAAGTGGGCGGACTGGAAACACCATATATTTT.

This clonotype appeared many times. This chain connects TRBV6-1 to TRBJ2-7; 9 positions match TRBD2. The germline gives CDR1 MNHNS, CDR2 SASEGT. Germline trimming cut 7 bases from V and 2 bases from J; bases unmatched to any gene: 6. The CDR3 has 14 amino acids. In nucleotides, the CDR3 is TGTGCCAGCAAGCCGGGACTAGCTACCTACGAGCAGTACTTC. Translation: CASKPGLATYEQYF.

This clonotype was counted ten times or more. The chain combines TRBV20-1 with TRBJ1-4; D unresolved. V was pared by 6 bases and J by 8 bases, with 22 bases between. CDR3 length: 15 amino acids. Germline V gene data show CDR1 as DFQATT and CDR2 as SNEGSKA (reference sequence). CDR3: CSATSPPALGEKLFF. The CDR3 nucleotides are TGCAGTGCCACCTCTCCACCCGCACTCGGGGAAAAACTGTTTTTT.

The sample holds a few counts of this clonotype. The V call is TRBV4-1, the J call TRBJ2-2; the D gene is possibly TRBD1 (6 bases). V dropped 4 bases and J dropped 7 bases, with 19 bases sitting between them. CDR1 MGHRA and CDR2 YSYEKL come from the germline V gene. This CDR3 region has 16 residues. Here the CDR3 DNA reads TGCGCCAGCAGCCGCGGGCAGCAGGGGAGTGGCGGGGAGCTGTTTTTT. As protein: CASSRGQQGSGGELFF.

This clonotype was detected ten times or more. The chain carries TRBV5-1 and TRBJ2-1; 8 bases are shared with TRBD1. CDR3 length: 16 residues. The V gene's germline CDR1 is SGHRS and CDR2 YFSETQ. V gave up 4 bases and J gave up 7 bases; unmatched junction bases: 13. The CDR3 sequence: CASSLSSGGQWNEQFF. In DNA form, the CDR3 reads TGCGCCAGCAGCCTCTCGTCAGGGGGCCAGTGGAATGAGCAGTTCTTC.

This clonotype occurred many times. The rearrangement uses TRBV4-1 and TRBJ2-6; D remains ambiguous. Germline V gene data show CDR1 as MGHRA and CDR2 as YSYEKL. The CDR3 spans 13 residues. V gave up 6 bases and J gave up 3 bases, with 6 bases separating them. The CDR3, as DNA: TGCGCCAGCAGAGGCATTGGGGCCAACGTCCTGACTTTC. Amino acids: CASRGIGANVLTF.

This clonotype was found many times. The CDR3 DNA is TGTGCCACCAGCAGTCAAGCCGTTTCGGGTGAAAAACTGTTTTTT. It is translated as CATSSQAVSGEKLFF. The chain has TRBV15 and TRBJ1-4; D is uncertain. Germline values: CDR1 LNHNV, CDR2 YYDKDF (reference sequence). Trimming removed 3 bases from V and 7 bases from J, with 15 bases in between. The CDR3 runs 15 residues.

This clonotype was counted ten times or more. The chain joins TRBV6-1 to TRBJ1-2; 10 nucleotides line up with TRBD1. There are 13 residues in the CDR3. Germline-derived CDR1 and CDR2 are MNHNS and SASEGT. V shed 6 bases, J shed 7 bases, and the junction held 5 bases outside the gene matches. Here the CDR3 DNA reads TGTGCCAGCAGAGGGGACAGGGGTAGTGGCTACACCTTC. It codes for CASRGDRGSGYTF.

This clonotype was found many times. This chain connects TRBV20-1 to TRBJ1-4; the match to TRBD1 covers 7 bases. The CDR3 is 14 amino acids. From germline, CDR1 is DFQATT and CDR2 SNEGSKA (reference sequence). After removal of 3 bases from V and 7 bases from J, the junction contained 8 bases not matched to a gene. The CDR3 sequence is CSAREGAVGEKLFF. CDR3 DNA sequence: TGCAGTGCTAGGGAGGGGGCGGTCGGTGAAAAACTGTTTTTT.

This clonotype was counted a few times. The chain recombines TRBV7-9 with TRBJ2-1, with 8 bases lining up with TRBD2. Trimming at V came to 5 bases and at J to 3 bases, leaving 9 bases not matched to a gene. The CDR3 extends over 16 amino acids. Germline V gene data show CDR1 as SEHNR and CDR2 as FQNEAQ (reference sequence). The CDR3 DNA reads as TGTGCCAGCAGCCCTAGCCGGGGGGGGGTCTACAATGAGCAGTTCTTC. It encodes CASSPSRGGVYNEQFF.

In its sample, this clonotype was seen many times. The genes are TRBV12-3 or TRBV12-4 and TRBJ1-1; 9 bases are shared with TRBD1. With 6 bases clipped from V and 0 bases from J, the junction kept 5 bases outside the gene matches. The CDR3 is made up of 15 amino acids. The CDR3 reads CASRSGTGLNTEAFF. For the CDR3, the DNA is TGTGCCAGCAGGTCCGGGACAGGGTTGAACACTGAAGCTTTCTTT.

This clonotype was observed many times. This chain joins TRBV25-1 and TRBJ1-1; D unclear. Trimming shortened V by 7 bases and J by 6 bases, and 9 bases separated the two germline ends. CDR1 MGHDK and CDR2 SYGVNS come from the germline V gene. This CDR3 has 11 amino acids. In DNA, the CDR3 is TGTGCCAGCATGGAGGTCGCTGAAGCTTTCTTT. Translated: CASMEVAEAFF.

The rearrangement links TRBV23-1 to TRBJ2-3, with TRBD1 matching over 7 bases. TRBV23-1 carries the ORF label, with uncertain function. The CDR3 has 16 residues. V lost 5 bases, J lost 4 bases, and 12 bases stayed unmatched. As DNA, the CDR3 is TGCGCCAGCAGTGCCCTCCGACAGGGTGAGGCAGATACGCAGTATTTT. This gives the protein CASSALRQGEADTQYF.

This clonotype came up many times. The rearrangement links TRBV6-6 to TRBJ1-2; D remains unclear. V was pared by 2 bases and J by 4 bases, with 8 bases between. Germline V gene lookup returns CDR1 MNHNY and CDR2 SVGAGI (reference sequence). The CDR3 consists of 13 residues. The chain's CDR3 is CASSYGQAYGYTF. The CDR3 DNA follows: TGTGCCAGCAGTTACGGCCAGGCCTATGGCTACACCTTC.

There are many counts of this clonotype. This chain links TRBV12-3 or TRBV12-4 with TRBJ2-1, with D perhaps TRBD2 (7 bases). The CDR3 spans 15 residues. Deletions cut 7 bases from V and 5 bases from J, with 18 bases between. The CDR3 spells CASTLRGGWNNEQFF. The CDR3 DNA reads TGTGCCAGCACCTTGAGGGGGGGCTGGAACAATGAGCAGTTCTTC.

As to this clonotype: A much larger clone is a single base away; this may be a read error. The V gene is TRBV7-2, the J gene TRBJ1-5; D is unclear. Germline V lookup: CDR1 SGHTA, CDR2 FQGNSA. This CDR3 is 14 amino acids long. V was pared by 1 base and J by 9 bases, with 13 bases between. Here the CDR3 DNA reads TGTGCCAGCAGCTTAGTCGAGGTTTATCGGCCCCAGCATTTT. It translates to CASSLVEVYRPQHF.

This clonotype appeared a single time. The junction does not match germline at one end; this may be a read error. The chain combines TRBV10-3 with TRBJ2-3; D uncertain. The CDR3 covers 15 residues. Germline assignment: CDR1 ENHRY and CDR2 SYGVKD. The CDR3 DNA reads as TGTGCCATCACGGACGCCACTCTGAACACAGCTACGCAGTATTTT. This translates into CAITDATLNTATQYF.

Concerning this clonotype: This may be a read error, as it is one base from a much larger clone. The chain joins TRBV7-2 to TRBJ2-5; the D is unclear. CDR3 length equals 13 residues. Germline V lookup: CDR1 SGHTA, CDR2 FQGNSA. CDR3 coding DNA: TGTTCCAGCAGCCCCTACGGCCAAGAGACCCAGTACTTC. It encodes CSSSPYGQETQYF.

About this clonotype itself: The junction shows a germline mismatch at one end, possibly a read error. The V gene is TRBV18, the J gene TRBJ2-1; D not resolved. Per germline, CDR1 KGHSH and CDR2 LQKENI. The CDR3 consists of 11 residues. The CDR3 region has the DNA TGTGTCAGCTCGCCCTACAATGAGCAGTTCTTC. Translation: CVSSPYNEQFF.